The clone carrying this T cell receptor beta chain has just a few counts. Its target is not known. The data were taken from a study of spatial heterogeneity in lung cancer. Findings and limits, study-wide: At tumor resection, ubiquitous expanded TCRs were detected in blood more often than later.

Specified time point: sample taken at primary tumor resection. Frozen PBMC, nontumor lung or tumor provided whole RNA, which was sequenced unsorted. A total of more than 65 untreated early-stage non-small cell lung cancer patients served as donors. A distinct unique molecular identifier was carried by each TCR cDNA molecule. TCRdb fed the 5' RACE reads into MiXCR, producing one record per CDR3 protein. The sample yields some 100,000 distinct CDR3 sequences, around 9% seen once. Per germline, CDR1 LNHNV and CDR2 YYDKDF (reference sequence). The CDR3 consists of 15 residues. J was trimmed by 6 bases and V by 0 bases; bases with no gene match: 5.

The chain links TRBV15 to TRBJ1-5; TRBD1 agrees at 7 bases. Specimen: PBMCs, collected at surgery. The sequence came from a male donor with early-stage non-small cell lung cancer. In DNA form, the CDR3 reads TGTGCCACCAGCAGAGATGTGGCAGGGGGTCAGCCCCAGCATTTT. Its translation is CATSRDVAGGQPQHF.